The source of this T cell receptor beta chain is a study of cytomegalovirus exposure and HLA in healthy donors (TCRdb year 2017). Context from the whole study: In an earlier analysis of 450 to 750 of the donors, 250 to 300 Gb of sequence data and approximately 120 million unique TCR beta sequences from roughly 200 million T cells were reported. Every discovery cohort repertoire had been produced on one sequencing platform. Five DR-DQ haplotypes were treated as single units for association and clustering because of strong linkage in the cohort. An early release that covered about 600 HLA-typed donors contained approximately 300 gigabases of sequencing data and around 80 million unique TCR sequences. The genetic ancestry cluster associated with self-reported Caucasian donors included about 81% of the 300 to 400 genotyped donors. The T cell repertoires of about 700 subjects were profiled by immunosequencing and related to cytomegalovirus serostatus. To predict cytomegalovirus infection status, the study brought together high-throughput TCR immunosequencing, statistical association of individual TCRs with disease status, and machine learning. The study was designed to test whether signatures of past pathogen exposure could be identified by cataloging public T cell receptors. A later analysis re-analyzed previously published TCR beta repertoires from hundreds of donors and added high-resolution HLA genotyping to study TCR occurrence patterns. Among some 400 genotyped donors of the cohort, an average of roughly 230,000 unique TCR beta nucleotide sequences was sequenced per donor, of which about 20% were non-productive. Rather than using new phenotypic data, the later analysis identified candidate immune exposures from TCR beta sequences and from how often those sequences occurred across donors. To decide whether each TCR beta V gene segment behaved as functional or pseudogenic, an earlier analysis of over 500 of the donors relied on high-throughput TCR beta sequencing. A later genetic analysis took genome-wide SNP genotypes for about three fifths of the 666 donors and used that subset as a discovery cohort. Besides the first cohort of around 700 subjects, a separate validation cohort made up of some 110 different subjects was used. HLA typing covered class I and class II loci at four-digit resolution. Donor age, sex, ethnicity and CMV serostatus were collected together with the repertoire data. The number of donors typed differed by locus, with 629-630 for A, B, C, DRB1 and DQB1, around 520 for DQA1, approximately 580 for DPA1, and around 460 for DPB1. On the study overall, not on this receptor specifically: In vitro tests confirmed that three of the cytomegalovirus-associated TCR beta chains recognize cytomegalovirus antigens. A total of around 150 TCR beta chains were listed by the study as associated with cytomegalovirus. For the cohort, immune exposure information was limited to CMV serostatus. Roughly uniform sequencing depth across donors was assumed in presence/absence analyses, although this assumption may not hold. Most TCR sequences were seen in very few donors, while some public TCRs were found in many individuals. Because the 87-base-pair reads could not distinguish some IMGT-functional V segments, including TRBV6-2 and TRBV6-3, those segments were excluded. V-gene and J-gene trimming of TCR beta chains was associated with a missense DCLRE1C variant in a later genetic analysis, and the association was replicated in an independent cohort. In a later analysis, HLA-associated TCR beta chains were found to be more clonally expanded and to have lower generation probabilities than equally common non-associated chains. In a later analysis, TCR association rates were found to vary across HLA loci, with the most associated TCRs seen for DRB1 alleles and the fewest for HLA-C alleles. Correlated functional status among segregating V segments might be attributable to linkage disequilibrium, but an unknown experimental factor could not be ruled out. In a later analysis, most CMV-associated TCR beta chains were found to appear HLA-restricted, with HLA associations seemingly driven largely by CMV exposure. According to the authors, the approach could potentially be generalized to other disease states and immunological phenotypes. The classifier was reported to diagnose cytomegalovirus status with high specificity and sensitivity in both the original cohort and the validation cohort. According to a later analysis, parvovirus B19, influenza, CMV and Epstein-Barr virus appeared linked to several top co-occurrence clusters. This cohort had only TCR beta chains sequenced, and the lack of alpha or paired-chain data limited which features could be detected. A later analysis associated 15,000 to 20,000 TCR beta sequences with specific HLA alleles at a false discovery rate of 0.05. Assigning TCR associations to individual alleles was difficult when HLA alleles, especially DR and DQ, strongly co-occurred. Because counts were too low, around 18 rarely observed V segments, including chromosome 9 orphons, were left out of the earlier analysis of roughly 600 of the donors. A cluster of highly shared sequence variants was judged likely to be a technical artifact of the sequencing pipeline. A later genetic analysis reported fewer N-insertions in productive TCRs among donors in an Asian-associated ancestry cluster than the roughly 700-donor mean. HLA typing was unavailable for some donors at each locus, so association tests used only the typed subset. An earlier analysis of approximately 540 of the donors showed that most TCR beta V segments appeared in productive rearrangements either about 87% or about 30% of the time, which broadly matched IMGT annotations. A further reported finding was that TCR beta sequences accurately predicted the HLA-A and HLA-B alleles for most subjects in the first cohort.

The cohort consisted of 600 to 700 healthy bone marrow donors. Cohort members were all nominally healthy when sampled, although unrecorded immune exposures were likely present. The donor was CMV seronegative and belonged to the group of over 300 seronegative cohort members. Each donor provided a peripheral blood sample, and peripheral blood mononuclear cells were used for TCR beta sequencing. Genomic DNA extraction from the blood cell samples was performed with the Qiagen DNeasy Blood Extraction Kit. A word on this clone: What antigen it recognizes has not been identified. A junction end diverges from the germline sequence, so it may reflect a read error.

The CDR3 measures 14 amino acids from cysteine to phenylalanine. The only DNA kept is the CDR3, 42 bases in frame from the first base. The germline V gene (reference sequence) gives CDR1 as SSHAT and CDR2 as FNYEAQ. To prepare the library, the immunoSEQ multiplex PCR assay was applied. For the multiplex PCR, a mixture combining 60 forward primers for TCR Vbeta segments and 13 reverse primers for TCR Jbeta segments was used. The CDR3 region of rearranged TCR beta genes was amplified from genomic DNA with a multiplex PCR assay. The amplified TCR beta libraries were sequenced on the Illumina HiSeq System as 87-base-pair reads. The authors' pipeline ran thus. A later analysis counted approximately 84 million unique TCR beta chains across the 550 to 750 repertoires, and roughly 9.9 million of these chains were shared by at least two donors. To remove PCR and sequencing errors, raw reads were error-corrected and collapsed into unique sequences using a nearest-neighbor algorithm that merged closely related sequences. Alignment of CDR3 sequences to IMGT reference sequences was used to assign V, D and J gene segments. For a sequence to be retained, at least a six-nucleotide match to both a V gene segment and a J gene segment was required. A rearrangement was called productive if the CDR3 had no stop codons and remained in frame with V and J, and every other rearrangement was called non-productive. Following IMGT convention, CDR3 was defined as the stretch from the second conserved V-encoded cysteine up to the conserved J-encoded phenylalanine. The earlier analysis of some 550 of the donors excluded any sequence lacking an unambiguous match to a single V gene segment. In an earlier analysis of more than 500 of the donors, a V segment was called functional when productive rearrangements were above 56.7%, and segregating when the standard deviation between donors exceeded 5%. A statistical classification framework was developed to diagnose cytomegalovirus status using the catalog of TCR beta chain sequences. V and J gene assignment, in a later analysis, came from comparing TCR nucleotide sequences with IMGT/GENE-DB human TR gene sequences. Using the TCRdist pipeline, a later analysis assigned CDR3 sequences along with most-parsimonious VDJ recombination scenarios. In a later analysis, each TCR beta chain was defined by its CDR3 amino acid sequence together with its V-gene family, and reads without a unique V-gene family were excluded. In a later analysis, 500 to 700 highly shared, low-generation-probability nucleotide sequences were removed to address suspected cross-contamination and a sequencing artifact. For each public chain, a later analysis derived a clonal expansion index from normalized ranks of inferred template counts within each repertoire. A later analysis computed generation probabilities with a VDJ recombination model fitted to out-of-frame rearrangements, and checked the results against IGoR. In a later analysis, hypergeometric tests were used to score TCR-TCR, TCR-HLA and TCR-CMV co-occurrence, with a repertoire-size bias correction applied to TCR pairs. In a later analysis, false discovery rates were estimated by permuting HLA or CMV assignments 20 times. In a later analysis, co-occurring TCRs were grouped with DBSCAN, and TCRdist sequence similarity was added when clustering was performed within HLA-allele-positive subsets. Co-occurrence clustering excluded repertoires with fewer than 30,000 or more than 120,000 public chains, plus five with anomalous nucleotide sharing. The source is immuneACCESS, and TCRdb retained only in-frame sequences with V and J called. Part of the clones is not carried over; for the studies checked, unresolved V genes explain less than half of this, and the remainder is unexplained. Clonal size and the V and J genes are those of that table, whereas D and trimming came from the DNA. This sample gives approximately 120,000 clones in total; 73% of them show up just once. The ten most abundant clones make up 8.4% of the sample.

Source material: PBMCs. The TCR sequence derives from a man aged 35 to 55 in good health and CMV-seronegative. The sequence joins TRBV7-7 to TRBJ2-3; D gene: possibly TRBD2, on 5 matching bases. Here is the DNA: TGTGCTAGCAGCTTAGACCGGGATGTAGGTACGCAGTATTTT. It encodes CASSLDRDVGTQYF.